Below, 31 T cell receptor beta chains from the same sample are listed, as sequenced in a study of blood T cell repertoires in COVID-19. Sequenced by immunoSEQ multiplex PCR; TCRdb stores in-frame clones only, minus some. The table lists 250,000 to 350,000 clones, 84% of them singletons, with roughly 1.5% in the top ten. The sequencing input was peripheral blood. The receptors come from a human donor with COVID-19, enrolled during active disease. The donor label of this sample is uncertain.

In its sample, this clone was seen once. V usage is TRBV20-1 and J usage is TRBJ2-5; D not resolved. V was cut by 1 base and J by 4 bases, with 4 bases left in between. The CDR3 spans 11 residues. From germline, CDR1 is DFQATT and CDR2 SNEGSKA (reference sequence). The CDR3 reads CSARVRETQYF. The CDR3 nucleotides read TGCAGTGCTAGAGTTCGAGAGACCCAGTACTTC.

This sequence joins TRBV5-1 and TRBJ2-7; a weak D match, TRBD2 (6 bases). Germline V CDR1 and CDR2: SGHRS, YFSETQ. This CDR3 has 14 amino acids. Trimming left V 0 bases short and J 6 bases short, with 13 bases between. CDR3 bases: TGCGCCAGCAGCTTGGCCCCGGAGGGCGGCGAGCAGTACTTC. This sequence encodes CASSLAPEGGEQYF.

The chain carries TRBV4-1 and TRBJ2-5; D is ambiguous. The CDR3 sequence is 15 residues long. Germline V lookup: CDR1 MGHRA, CDR2 YSYEKL. Trimming left V 1 base short and J 5 bases short, with 14 bases between. The CDR3 bases are TGCGCCAGCAGCCAAGGTACAATCTCAGCGGAGACCCAGTACTTC. This gives the protein CASSQGTISAETQYF.

J is TRBJ2-5 and V is TRBV3-1 (or the pseudogene TRBV3-2); D gene ambiguous. Trimming removed 3 bases from V and 5 bases from J, with 10 bases in between. This CDR3 is built from 13 residues. Germline V CDR1 and CDR2: LGHDT, YNNKEL (reference sequence). In DNA, the CDR3 is TGTGCCAGCAGCCAGCAGGTCCGGGAGACCCAGTACTTC. It encodes CASSQQVRETQYF.

The rearrangement uses TRBV4-1 and TRBJ1-5; 11 bases map to TRBD1. The CDR3 totals 17 residues. V gave up 1 base and J gave up 4 bases; unmatched junction bases: 6. CDR1 is MGHRA, CDR2 YSYEKL, per germline. In DNA, the CDR3 is TGCGCCAGCAGCCAAGGCCCCCGGGACAGGGGGAATCAGCCCCAGCATTTT. Residues: CASSQGPRDRGNQPQHF.

V is TRBV20-1 and J is TRBJ1-1, with a tentative D call TRBD1 (5 bases). The CDR3 sequence is 14 residues long. The germline CDR1 and CDR2 sequences are DFQATT and SNEGSKA (reference sequence). V lost 3 bases and J 1 base, leaving 12 bases between the germline ends. CDR3 protein: CSASGGVGNTEAFF. Written as DNA, the CDR3 is TGCAGTGCTAGTGGGGGGGTAGGGAACACTGAAGCTTTCTTT.

The rearrangement uses TRBV4-1 and TRBJ1-2; TRBD1 agrees at 8 bases. This CDR3 has 19 residues. The V and J ends lost 3 bases and 4 bases, in that order; junction bases with no gene match: 19. In germline, CDR1 is MGHRA, CDR2 YSYEKL. CDR3 coding DNA: TGCGCCAGCAGCCATGGGGGTGCCGAGGCAGGGGGCGTCGGCTATGGCTACACCTTC. Its protein is CASSHGGAEAGGVGYGYTF.

The V and J genes are TRBV18 and TRBJ2-1, with TRBD2 matching 13 bases. The CDR3 runs 15 residues. Germline V gene sequence: CDR1 KGHSH, CDR2 LQKENI. Losses at the gene ends were 5 bases for V and 8 bases for J; bases not matched to a gene: 6. The DNA of the CDR3 is TGTGCCAGCTCATCTCGGACTAGCGGGAGAGATGAGCAGTTCTTC. This encodes CASSSRTSGRDEQFF.

The gene calls are TRBV18 and TRBJ2-3; 7 nucleotides line up with TRBD2. The trim removed 6 bases at V and 5 bases at J, leaving 8 bases unmatched. Germline CDR1 is KGHSH and CDR2 is LQKENI. CDR3 length: 14 residues. The CDR3 spells CASSPSGIGDTQYF. The CDR3 DNA sequence: TGTGCCAGCTCCCCCAGCGGGATTGGAGATACGCAGTATTTT.

This CDR3 is CASGAPPSASTDTQYF. DNA for the CDR3: TGTGCTAGTGGTGCACCCCCTAGCGCAAGCACAGATACGCAGTATTTT. The chain recombines TRBV12-5 with TRBJ2-3; possibly TRBD2 for D (6 bases). V shed 5 bases and J shed 0 bases, with 15 bases lying between them. This CDR3 is built from 16 residues. Per germline, CDR1 LGHNT and CDR2 FRNRAP.

The J gene is TRBJ2-1, the V gene TRBV4-1; D remains unclear. Germline CDR1 is MGHRA and CDR2 is YSYEKL. V was pared by 8 bases and J by 0 bases, with 14 bases between. This CDR3 is 15 amino acids long. The CDR3 DNA reads as TGCGCCAGCGCCCACGGGTCCTACTCCTACAATGAGCAGTTCTTC. It is translated as CASAHGSYSYNEQFF.

This clone was counted between two and nine times. The chain links TRBV5-6 to TRBJ1-1; D gene unclear. CDR1 and CDR2 from the germline V gene are SGHDT and YYEEEE. The CDR3 extends over 16 amino acids. Trimming took 0 bases from V and 0 from J, leaving 12 bases between them. CDR3 amino acids: CASSLVLTGMNTEAFF. The CDR3 DNA reads TGTGCCAGCAGCTTGGTATTAACGGGAATGAACACTGAAGCTTTCTTT.

CDR3 region: CASSLTGELSDTQYF. Here the CDR3 DNA reads TGTGCCAGCAGTTTAACGGGAGAATTGTCAGATACGCAGTATTTT. This rearrangement joins TRBV28 to TRBJ2-3, with D possibly being TRBD2 (6 bases). Germline assignment: CDR1 MDHEN and CDR2 SYDVKM. V was pared by 2 bases and J by 4 bases, with 13 bases between. CDR3 length: 15 amino acids.

This clone was seen only a few times. The V call is TRBV9, the J call TRBJ2-7, with a possible D match to TRBD2 (5 bases). Germline loops: CDR1 SGDLS, CDR2 YYNGEE. V was pared by 0 bases and J by 3 bases, with 13 bases between. The CDR3 loop spans 15 amino acids. The CDR3 DNA reads TGTGCCAGCAGCGTAGGACCGGGGATAAACTACGAGCAGTACTTC. Its protein is CASSVGPGINYEQYF. The variable domain in full, completed from reference TRBV9 and TRBJ2-7, reads DSGVTQTPKHLITATGQRVTLRCSPRSGDLSVYWYQQSLDQGLQFLIQYYNGEERAKGNILERFSAQQFPDLHSELNLSSLELGDSALYFCASSVGPGINYEQYFGPGTRLTVT.

The chain employs TRBV7-9 and TRBJ2-3; D unresolved. V was cut by 3 bases and J by 5 bases, with 15 bases left in between. The germline gives CDR1 SEHNR, CDR2 FQNEAQ (reference sequence). This CDR3 region has 15 residues. The CDR3 reads CASSFSKPLGDTQYF. The DNA of the CDR3 is TGTGCCAGCAGCTTCTCCAAGCCCCTTGGAGATACGCAGTATTTT.

The chain uses TRBV9 and TRBJ1-1, with 7 bases that match TRBD1. The V gene end was trimmed by 0 bases and the J gene end by 4 bases; junction bases not matched to a gene: 12. This CDR3 region has 17 residues. Germline V gene lookup returns CDR1 SGDLS and CDR2 YYNGEE. The CDR3 sequence: CASSVEGTAHGGTEAFF. CDR3 nucleotide sequence: TGTGCCAGCAGCGTAGAGGGGACAGCCCACGGAGGCACTGAAGCTTTCTTT.

V is TRBV11-1 and J is TRBJ2-3; 10 positions agree with TRBD2. Germline assignment: CDR1 SGHAT and CDR2 FQDESV (reference sequence). V lost 5 bases to trimming and J lost 5 bases; unmatched junction nucleotides: 7. This CDR3 spans 15 amino acids. The CDR3 bases are TGTGCCAGCAGCCTTAGCGGGAGGCATGGAGATACGCAGTATTTT. Protein product: CASSLSGRHGDTQYF.

The gene calls are TRBV6-5 and TRBJ2-2, with D perhaps TRBD1 (5 bases). Germline CDR1 is MNHEY and CDR2 is SVGAGI. V was pared by 10 bases and J by 7 bases, with 19 bases between. CDR3 size: 14 residues. This chain's CDR3 is CATQGYPWGGELFF. The CDR3 DNA sequence: TGTGCCACCCAGGGCTACCCTTGGGGCGGGGAGCTGTTTTTT.

The chain recombines TRBV27 with TRBJ2-5; 11 bases are a match to TRBD2. V was pared by 4 bases and J by 0 bases, with 4 bases of the junction left unmatched. Germline assignment: CDR1 MNHEY and CDR2 SMNVEV (reference sequence). The length of the CDR3 is 16 residues. The CDR3 loop is CASSSGLAGYQETQYF. Here the CDR3 DNA reads TGTGCCAGCAGTTCCGGACTAGCGGGCTACCAAGAGACCCAGTACTTC.

The J gene is TRBJ2-2, the V gene TRBV19; D may be TRBD2 (6 bases). V gave up 3 bases and J gave up 6 bases, with 14 bases separating them. The CDR3 is 15 residues long. Germline V lookup: CDR1 LNHDA, CDR2 SQIVND (reference sequence). The CDR3 DNA reads as TGTGCCAGTAGTATCCCCGGAGGGTGGCCCGGGGAGCTGTTTTTT. It specifies CASSIPGGWPGELFF. Variable domain in full (rest from reference TRBV19 and TRBJ2-2): DGGITQSPKYLFRKEGQNVTLSCEQNLNHDAMYWYRQDPGQGLRLIYYSQIVNDFQKGDIAEGYSVSREKKESFPLTVTSAQKNPTAFYLCASSIPGGWPGELFFGEGSRLTVL.

The chain links TRBV18 to TRBJ2-5; D not resolved. Deletions cut 3 bases from V and 6 bases from J, with 5 bases between. Per the germline V gene, CDR1 is KGHSH and CDR2 is LQKENI. CDR3 length: 11 amino acids. This CDR3 reads CASSPEQTQYF. CDR3 DNA sequence: TGTGCCAGCTCACCGGAGCAGACCCAGTACTTC.

The chain uses TRBV12-3 or TRBV12-4 and TRBJ1-2; D not resolved. Trimming stripped 4 bases from V and 4 bases from J, with 10 bases between. The CDR3 sequence is 13 residues long. CDR3 in DNA: TGTGCCAGCAGTTACGGGGAGGCCTATGGCTACACCTTC. It codes for CASSYGEAYGYTF.

The V gene is TRBV5-1, the J gene TRBJ1-1; D is perhaps TRBD1 (5 bases). V shed 0 bases and J shed 5 bases, with 17 bases lying between them. Germline assignment: CDR1 SGHRS and CDR2 YFSETQ. The CDR3 has 16 amino acids. The CDR3, as DNA: TGCGCCAGCAGCTTGGAAGGCGGCGGGGCGGAGACTGAAGCTTTCTTT. It encodes CASSLEGGGAETEAFF.

Remarks on this clone: Within the sample, other DNA sequences also encode this same CDR3. The chain employs TRBV7-9 and TRBJ1-1; 9 bases are shared with TRBD1. The CDR3 is 15 amino acids. Per the germline V gene, CDR1 is SEHNR and CDR2 is FQNEAQ (reference sequence). Trimming took 5 bases from V and 1 from J; bases not matched to a gene: 5. The CDR3 spells CASSLTGGPNTEAFF. CDR3 bases: TGTGCCAGCAGCCTCACAGGGGGCCCGAACACTGAAGCTTTCTTT.

The chain uses TRBV25-1 and TRBJ1-2, with TRBD1 identical over 10 bases. CDR1 and CDR2 from the germline V gene are MGHDK and SYGVNS. Losses at the gene ends were 3 bases for V and 14 bases for J; bases not matched to a gene: 12. The CDR3 contains 14 residues. CDR3 sequence: CASSDPGTGAPVTF. The CDR3 region has the DNA TGTGCCAGCAGTGATCCCGGGACAGGGGCTCCGGTTACCTTC.

CDR3 in amino acids: CASSLHRDIVELFF. In DNA form, the CDR3 reads TGTGCCAGCAGTTTACACAGGGATATCGTGGAGCTGTTTTTT. The chain couples TRBV27 to TRBJ2-2, with TRBD1 as a possible D gene (6 bases). V lost 2 bases and J lost 10, with 14 bases in between. There are 14 residues in the CDR3. Germline V gives CDR1 MNHEY, CDR2 SMNVEV (reference sequence).

The chain recombines TRBV30 with TRBJ1-1; tentatively, D is TRBD1 (6 bases). V lost 0 bases and J lost 8, with 13 bases in between. The CDR3 is 13 amino acids. The germline V gene has CDR1 GTSNPN and CDR2 SVGIG (reference sequence). In nucleotides, the CDR3 is TGTGCCTGGAGTGTAAACCAGGGGACGGAAGCTTTCTTT. As protein: CAWSVNQGTEAFF.

Written as DNA, the CDR3 is TGTGCCAGCAGTTTAAGGGGCCCCGAGCAGTACTTC. Protein sequence: CASSLRGPEQYF. The J gene is TRBJ2-7, the V gene TRBV12-3 or TRBV12-4, with D perhaps TRBD1 (5 bases). This CDR3 comprises 12 residues. V was pared by 2 bases and J by 6 bases, with 8 bases between.

This chain uses TRBV6-1 with TRBJ1-5; D is unclear. This CDR3 is built from 13 residues. Germline assignment: CDR1 MNHNS and CDR2 SASEGT. The V end lost 2 bases, the J end lost 7 bases, and 9 bases lay between the germline ends. The CDR3 is CASSEQEEQPQHF. CDR3 DNA sequence: TGTGCCAGCAGTGAACAGGAGGAGCAGCCCCAGCATTTT.

Notes on this clone: Other DNA sequences in this sample translate to the same CDR3. The chain carries TRBV7-2 and TRBJ2-2; 12 bases map to TRBD2. CDR1 and CDR2 (germline): SGHTA, FQGNSA. The CDR3 totals 15 residues. V lost 3 bases and J lost 5; bases outside the gene matches: 1. CDR3 bases: TGTGCCAGCAGCTTGGGACTAGCGGGTACCGGGGAGCTGTTTTTT. The encoded protein is CASSLGLAGTGELFF.

The rearrangement uses TRBV24-1 and TRBJ1-5; D unclear. V was shortened by 9 bases and J by 7 bases, with 9 bases between the two germline ends. Per germline, CDR1 KGHDR and CDR2 SFDVKD. This CDR3 has 11 amino acids. CDR3 sequence reads: CATPGMQPQHF. CDR3 sequence (DNA): TGTGCCACCCCCGGGATGCAGCCCCAGCATTTT.